This T cell receptor (beta chain) was captured in a study of blood T cell repertoires in COVID-19. Overall study: COVID-19 samples collected from the United States, Italy and Spain covered acute and convalescent phases.

CDR1 SGHAT and CDR2 FQNNGV come from the germline V gene. V was cut by 0 bases and J by 6 bases, with 9 bases left in between. The CDR3 sequence is 14 residues long. As originally analysed: Reference gene primer amplification yielded estimated nucleated cell counts. Using immunoSEQ multiplex PCR, the repertoire was profiled, and TCRdb retains in-frame clones only, with some absent. From that table come the V and J calls and clone size; the DNA was used to work out D and trimming. The sample gives 400,000 to 500,000 clones, approximately 90% of which show up once; 1.8% is in the top ten. In terms of age and location, participants ranged from about 18 to 100 years and lived in about two dozen US areas. Researchers sorted participants into cohorts using their self-reported clinical history. This clone was observed a handful of times.

The rearrangement links TRBV11-2 to TRBJ1-5; no firm D call. Sequenced sample: PBMCs or T cells enriched from blood (not recorded which). The receptor was isolated from a middle-aged woman who had recovered from COVID-19. The CDR3 DNA is TGTGCCAGCAGCTTAGATCGGGTCGCTCAGCCCCAGCATTTT. This sequence encodes CASSLDRVAQPQHF.